What follows describes a single T cell receptor (beta chain). Antigen: not known. This sample is drawn from a study of cytomegalovirus exposure and HLA in healthy donors. Findings and limits, study-wide: In a later analysis, common viral pathogens appeared linked to several of the most significant clusters. The productive fraction for most TCR beta V segments was about 90% or about 30% in an earlier analysis. CMV serostatus was the only recorded immune exposure for donors. A cluster of highly shared sequence variants was likely a sequencing artifact.

It was with 60 Vbeta and 13 Jbeta primers that the PCR ran. Assay: immunoSEQ multiplex PCR; the TCRdb copy retains only in-frame clones and omits some. The sample contains 200,000 to 250,000 clones, approximately 90% of which appear only once. The CDR3 sequence is 15 residues long. CDR1 is SGHRS, CDR2 YFSETQ, per germline. V was clipped by 1 base and J by 0 bases, with 10 bases between them. V is TRBV5-1 and J is TRBJ1-2; D call uncertain. The TCR originated in a woman between 18 and 30 years old in good health and CMV-seronegative. The sequenced sample consisted of PBMCs. The CDR3 protein is CASSLSGRPNYGYTF. The DNA for the CDR3 is TGCGCCAGCAGCTTGAGCGGCAGACCTAACTATGGCTACACCTTC. The whole variable domain, filled in from reference TRBV5-1 and TRBJ1-2, reads KAGVTQTPRYLIKTRGQQVTLSCSPISGHRSVSWYQQTPGQGLQFLFEYFSETQRNKGNFPGRFSGRQFSNSRSEMNVSTLELGDSALYLCASSLSGRPNYGYTFGSGTRLTVV.